The 19 T cell receptor beta chains reported below all come from one sample, sequenced in a study of T cell changes during pregnancy in multiple sclerosis. Measured with immunoSEQ multiplex PCR; TCRdb has only the in-frame clones, and not every one. This sample has tens of thousands of clones, with approximately 86% found just once. Sequencing used CD4+ T cells from peripheral blood mononuclear cells, obtained in the first trimester of pregnancy. These receptors all stem from a female donor in good health, enrolled as a control in a pregnancy study.

This chain joins TRBV5-8 and TRBJ2-5; possible D gene TRBD1, 6 bases. This CDR3 has 14 residues. The germline V gene has CDR1 SGHTS and CDR2 YDEGEE. Trimming stripped 2 bases from V and 1 base from J, with 9 bases between. CDR3 in amino acids: CASSFIGGQETQYF. CDR3 DNA: TGTGCCAGCAGCTTTATAGGGGGCCAAGAGACCCAGTACTTC.

This chain connects TRBV6-1 to TRBJ1-6, with TRBD1 as a possible D gene (5 bases). This CDR3 region has 16 residues. V was pared by 3 bases and J by 0 bases, with 9 bases between. CDR1 is MNHNS and CDR2 is SASEGT in the germline V gene. The CDR3 sequence: CASSEGEGSYNSPLHF. CDR3 nucleotides: TGTGCCAGCAGTGAGGGGGAGGGCTCCTATAATTCACCCCTCCACTTT.

The chain combines TRBV5-6 with TRBJ2-7; TRBD2 aligns across 9 bases. The CDR3 extends over 19 amino acids. Germline V CDR1 and CDR2: SGHDT, YYEEEE. The trim removed 4 bases at V and 3 bases at J, leaving 20 bases unmatched. The CDR3 DNA is TGTGCCAGCAGCCACTCTGGCGGTTTCCGACTAGCGGACTACTACGAGCAGTACTTC. This translates into CASSHSGGFRLADYYEQYF.

The CDR3 DNA follows: TGTGCCAGCAGCTTGGGGAGTCGCAATGAGCAGTTCTTC. This encodes CASSLGSRNEQFF. V and J are TRBV5-5 and TRBJ2-1; D remains ambiguous. Trimming cost V 0 bases and J 6 bases, with 7 bases left between them. In germline, CDR1 is SGHKS, CDR2 YYEKEE (reference sequence). The CDR3 consists of 13 residues.

The V and J genes are TRBV2 and TRBJ1-4; D uncertain. Germline CDR1 and CDR2: SNHLY and FYNNEI. The V end lost 1 base, the J end lost 5 bases, and 5 bases lay between the germline ends. CDR3 length equals 13 residues. The CDR3 nucleotides read TGTGCCAGCAGTGAAGGAGAGAATGAAAAACTGTTTTTT. This encodes CASSEGENEKLFF.

The rearrangement uses TRBV5-1 and TRBJ2-1; 9 bases line up with TRBD2. Germline V CDR1 and CDR2: SGHRS, YFSETQ. The CDR3 totals 15 residues. The trim removed 0 bases at V and 9 bases at J, leaving 7 bases unmatched. The CDR3 loop reads CASSLVLAGNPEQFF. CDR3 nucleotide sequence: TGCGCCAGCAGCTTGGTGCTAGCGGGAAACCCTGAGCAGTTCTTC.

The chain joins TRBV7-6 to TRBJ1-1; the match to TRBD1 covers 9 bases. The V segment lost 6 bases and the J segment 5 bases; nucleotides outside the gene matches: 7. Germline CDR1 is SGHVS and CDR2 is FNYEAQ. The CDR3 is made up of 14 amino acids. The CDR3 region is CASRAQGAHTEAFF. CDR3 bases: TGTGCCAGCAGGGCACAGGGGGCGCATACTGAAGCTTTCTTT.

This chain connects TRBV11-2 to TRBJ2-4; D gene unclear. The CDR3 covers 15 residues. Trimming stripped 5 bases from V and 6 bases from J, with 17 bases between. CDR1 and CDR2 (germline): SGHAT, FQNNGV. The CDR3 region has the DNA TGTGCCAGCAGCCGAAGCAGCAGACTCGCAAACATTCAGTACTTC. Translation: CASSRSSRLANIQYF.

The chain uses TRBV6-5 and TRBJ1-2; 9 nucleotides line up with TRBD1. The V segment lost 5 bases and the J segment 6 bases; nucleotides outside the gene matches: 4. The CDR3 sequence is 13 residues long. The germline V gene encodes CDR1 MNHEY and CDR2 SVGAGI. For the CDR3, the DNA is TGTGCCAGCAGTAACAGGGGGCTTGATGGCTACACCTTC. This gives the protein CASSNRGLDGYTF.

The chain combines TRBV6-1 with TRBJ1-5; 9 nucleotides match TRBD1. The trim removed 6 bases at V and 5 bases at J, leaving 8 bases unmatched. CDR1 and CDR2 from the germline V gene are MNHNS and SASEGT. The CDR3 is 15 residues long. CDR3 residues: CASSKGQGWDQPQHF. The CDR3 DNA follows: TGTGCCAGCAGCAAGGGACAGGGATGGGATCAGCCCCAGCATTTT.

The gene calls are TRBV7-9 and TRBJ1-2; perhaps TRBD1 as D (6 bases). V was pared by 1 base and J by 8 bases, with 8 bases between. This CDR3 comprises 12 residues. Germline values: CDR1 SEHNR, CDR2 FQNEAQ (reference sequence). The CDR3 spells CASSLGTGGYTF. CDR3 DNA: TGTGCCAGCAGCTTAGGAACAGGGGGCTACACCTTC.

The chain joins TRBV7-2 to TRBJ2-4; TRBD2 agrees at 8 bases. The CDR3 is 17 residues long. With V trimmed by 5 bases and J by 0 bases, 9 bases remained unmatched. Germline V gene sequence: CDR1 SGHTA, CDR2 FQGNSA. CDR3 sequence: CASSTRTGGVAKNIQYF. The DNA for the CDR3 is TGTGCCAGCAGCACCCGGACGGGAGGGGTAGCCAAAAACATTCAGTACTTC.

The chain carries TRBV19 and TRBJ2-2; tentative D call: TRBD1 (6 bases). CDR1 and CDR2 (germline): LNHDA, SQIVND (reference sequence). V was pared by 3 bases and J by 7 bases, with 12 bases between. The CDR3 runs 14 residues. DNA for the CDR3: TGTGCCAGTAGTATTGGCAGGGGCGGCGGGGAGCTGTTTTTT. As protein: CASSIGRGGGELFF.

In this sample, this clone turned up once. The rearrangement uses TRBV6-1 and TRBJ1-3, with D uncertain. Germline values: CDR1 MNHNS, CDR2 SASEGT. The CDR3 contains 15 residues. V was trimmed by 2 bases and J by 0 bases, leaving 8 bases between them. CDR3 DNA sequence: TGTGCCAGCAGTGAACAAGCCCGCTCTGGAAACACCATATATTTT. Translating gives CASSEQARSGNTIYF.

This clone came up once. The chain employs TRBV25-1 and TRBJ2-2; 7 nucleotides agree with TRBD1. The V and J ends lost 3 bases and 6 bases, in that order; junction bases with no gene match: 13. Germline V gene lookup returns CDR1 MGHDK and CDR2 SYGVNS. This CDR3 contains 17 residues. The CDR3 sequence is CASSDHIGGQGAGELFF. The CDR3 nucleotides are TGTGCCAGCAGTGATCATATAGGGGGTCAGGGGGCCGGGGAGCTGTTTTTT.

This chain links TRBV7-2 with TRBJ1-1; 12 bases match TRBD1. The CDR3 is 14 residues long. J was trimmed by 10 bases and V by 1 base; bases with no gene match: 4. Germline lookup yields CDR1 SGHTA and CDR2 FQGNSA. CDR3 bases: TGTGCCAGCAGCTTAGGGGGACAGGGGGCGGTAGCTTTCTTT. Amino acids: CASSLGGQGAVAFF.

The chain carries TRBV10-3 and TRBJ1-2; D is perhaps TRBD1 (6 bases). Germline loops: CDR1 ENHRY, CDR2 SYGVKD. The CDR3 is 10 residues long. V gave up 8 bases and J gave up 5 bases, with 6 bases separating them. The CDR3 sequence: CAIGQYGYTF. For the CDR3, the DNA is TGTGCCATCGGACAGTATGGCTACACCTTC.

This clone was seen a few times. V gene TRBV5-1 combines with J gene TRBJ1-2, with TRBD1 matching over 10 bases. This CDR3 spans 15 amino acids. Germline V lookup: CDR1 SGHRS, CDR2 YFSETQ. The V segment lost 0 bases and the J segment 2 bases; nucleotides outside the gene matches: 1. CDR3 amino acids: CASSLGGQGNYGYTF. The CDR3 DNA is TGCGCCAGCAGCTTGGGGGGACAGGGGAACTATGGCTACACCTTC.

Only a few counts were recorded for this clone. The identical CDR3 is also encoded by other nucleotide sequences in the sample. The rearrangement uses TRBV13 and TRBJ2-7, with D maybe TRBD2 (6 bases). The V gene's germline CDR1 is PRHDT and CDR2 FYEKMQ (reference sequence). The CDR3 runs 16 residues. Trimming took off 1 base at V and 5 bases at J, with 18 bases between the two ends. The CDR3 is CASSLAGVSLLDEQYF. The DNA for the CDR3 is TGTGCCAGCAGCTTAGCGGGGGTCTCCCTCCTGGACGAGCAGTACTTC.